Presented here are 21 T cell receptor beta chains from one specimen sequenced in a study of CD8 T cells in ankylosing spondylitis. TCRdb processed the 5' RACE reads anew with MiXCR; each CDR3 protein has one entry. The data hold about 160,000 distinct CDR3 sequences, with about 16% observed a single time. Sequencing was carried out using blood, either unsorted or a sorted T cell fraction (not recorded which). These receptors were taken from a male donor with ankylosing spondylitis or in good health (not recorded which).

This clonotype was recorded many times. The chain is built from TRBV20-1 and TRBJ2-3, with D possibly TRBD2 on 6 matching bases. V lost 6 bases and J lost 5, with 15 bases in between. CDR1 DFQATT and CDR2 SNEGSKA come from the germline V gene (reference sequence). This CDR3 spans 13 amino acids. Here the CDR3 reads CSAQTRPGDTQYF. The CDR3 coding sequence is TGCAGTGCCCAGACTAGGCCAGGAGATACGCAGTATTTT.

A single count supports this clonotype. The CDR3: CASSDLSGSGRDTQYF. The CDR3 region has the DNA TGTGCCAGCAGTGATCTTAGCGGGAGCGGCAGAGATACGCAGTATTTT. V is TRBV6-4 and J is TRBJ2-3; 9 bases match TRBD2. This CDR3 has 16 residues. Germline CDR1 and CDR2: MRHNA and SNTAGT. Trimming at V came to 3 bases and at J to 5 bases, leaving 9 bases not matched to a gene.

This chain uses TRBV5-1 with TRBJ1-1, with a possible D match to TRBD1 (5 bases). Germline V gene lookup returns CDR1 SGHRS and CDR2 YFSETQ. The CDR3 runs 15 residues. Deletions cut 4 bases from V and 2 bases from J, with 15 bases between. The DNA of the CDR3 is TGCGCCAGCAGCCAGAAAGGGGACTTCAACACTGAAGCTTTCTTT. Translated: CASSQKGDFNTEAFF.

Note on this clonotype: One junction end does not reproduce the germline sequence, and a read error may be involved. CDR3 nucleotide sequence: TGCTGTGCTAGAGATAGGTCTAGCGGGCTAAGTTACAATGAGCAGTTCTTC. Protein sequence: CCARDRSSGLSYNEQFF. The rearrangement uses TRBV20-1 and TRBJ2-1; 8 bases line up with TRBD2. CDR1 is DFQATT and CDR2 is SNEGSKA in the germline V gene (reference sequence). The CDR3 covers 17 residues.

This clonotype was seen a single time. This chain joins TRBV6-5 and TRBJ2-2, with D possibly matching TRBD2 (5 bases). Trimming shortened V by 2 bases and J by 8 bases, and 9 bases separated the two germline ends. Germline V gene data show CDR1 as MNHEY and CDR2 as SVGAGI. The CDR3 is made up of 13 amino acids. The CDR3, as DNA: TGTGCCAGCAGTTACAGCGGAAGGGGGGAGCTGTTTTTT. It yields the protein CASSYSGRGELFF.

This clonotype was found many times. The chain combines TRBV6-5 with TRBJ1-5; no clear D gene. The CDR3 runs to 14 residues. Trimming shortened V by 0 bases and J by 9 bases, and 12 bases separated the two germline ends. CDR1 MNHEY and CDR2 SVGAGI come from the germline V gene. CDR3 in amino acids: CASSYSSGSRPQHF. The CDR3 DNA reads as TGTGCCAGCAGTTACTCGTCCGGTTCGCGGCCCCAGCATTTT.

This chain links TRBV6-5 with TRBJ2-7; unclear D gene. Trimming removed 0 bases from V and 2 bases from J, with 11 bases in between. CDR1 MNHEY and CDR2 SVGAGI come from the germline V gene. The CDR3 length is 15 residues. Here the CDR3 DNA reads TGTGCCAGCAGTTACTCGACCCGGCGAACCTACGAGCAGTACTTC. Translation gives CASSYSTRRTYEQYF.

In this sample, this clonotype turned up many times. This rearrangement joins TRBV20-1 to TRBJ2-5, with TRBD2 identical over 8 bases. There are 14 residues in the CDR3. CDR1 and CDR2 from the germline V gene are DFQATT and SNEGSKA (reference sequence). V shed 2 bases, J shed 2 bases, and the junction held 4 bases outside the gene matches. The CDR3 nucleotides are TGCAGTGCTAGAACCACTAGCGGACAAGAGACCCAGTACTTC. It codes for CSARTTSGQETQYF.

In its sample, this clonotype was seen many times. This rearrangement joins TRBV3-1 to TRBJ2-2; unclear D gene. The germline gives CDR1 LGHDT, CDR2 YNNKEL (reference sequence). The V end lost 4 bases, the J end lost 5 bases, and 2 bases lay between the germline ends. The CDR3 totals 11 residues. The CDR3 spells CASSRTGELFF. The CDR3 nucleotides read TGTGCCAGCAGCCGTACCGGGGAGCTGTTTTTT.

At least ten counts were recorded for this clonotype. Relative to the germline gene, one junction end is altered; a read error may explain this. This chain connects TRBV12-3 or TRBV12-4 to TRBJ2-3; D gene ambiguous. The CDR3 has 11 residues. The CDR3 is CASSLGPMDHF. CDR3 sequence (DNA): TGTGCCAGCAGTTTGGGCCCCATGGATCATTTT.

In this sample, this clonotype turned up a few times. The CDR3 region has the DNA TGCGCCAGCAGCGGCGGGACAGGGGGCTTAGTTGAGCAGTTCTTC. Its protein product is CASSGGTGGLVEQFF. The V call is TRBV5-1, the J call TRBJ2-1; 12 bases fit TRBD1. The V and J ends lost 4 bases and 9 bases, in that order; junction bases with no gene match: 8. In germline, CDR1 is SGHRS, CDR2 YFSETQ. The CDR3 has 15 residues.

Many counts were recorded for this clonotype. The chain combines TRBV24-1 with TRBJ2-1; TRBD2 aligns across 10 bases. Germline CDR1 reads KGHDR; CDR2 reads SFDVKD. The V and J ends lost 6 bases and 7 bases, in that order; junction bases with no gene match: 8. The CDR3 runs to 15 residues. The CDR3 sequence is CATSLTSGAINEQFF. In DNA, the CDR3 is TGTGCCACCAGTCTTACTAGCGGGGCGATAAATGAGCAGTTCTTC.

This clonotype was picked up a small number of times. CDR3 nucleotides: TGTGCCAGTAGTATGGGACTAGCGGCCGAGCAGTACTTC. Translation gives CASSMGLAAEQYF. This sequence joins TRBV19 and TRBJ2-7; TRBD2 matches 11 bases. J lost 6 bases, V lost 3 bases, and 1 base had no gene match. The CDR3 covers 13 residues. Germline V gene data show CDR1 as LNHDA and CDR2 as SQIVND (reference sequence).

The chain recombines TRBV18 with TRBJ2-1, with D possibly being TRBD1 (5 bases). The germline V and J ends were trimmed by 3 bases and 0 bases, with 9 bases remaining between them. The CDR3 has 15 residues. Germline V gene sequence: CDR1 KGHSH, CDR2 LQKENI. CDR3 DNA: TGTGCCAGCTCACCTTTGACAGTCTCCTACAATGAGCAGTTCTTC. Its translation: CASSPLTVSYNEQFF.

This clonotype was seen only a few times. The J gene is TRBJ2-2, the V gene TRBV2; D gene ambiguous. This CDR3 has 15 amino acids. V lost 0 bases and J 2 bases, leaving 7 bases between the germline ends. Germline assignment: CDR1 SNHLY and CDR2 FYNNEI. The CDR3 loop is CASSEARSNTGELFF. CDR3 DNA: TGTGCCAGCAGTGAAGCAAGGTCCAACACCGGGGAGCTGTTTTTT.

The chain employs TRBV20-1 and TRBJ2-1; 13 bases are shared with TRBD2. Trimming took 6 bases from V and 10 from J; bases not matched to a gene: 12. Germline CDR1 and CDR2: DFQATT and SNEGSKA (reference sequence). The CDR3 is 15 amino acids. In nucleotides, the CDR3 is TGCAGTGCCGAATCCGGGACTAGCGGGACGGGGGAGCAGTTCTTC. Translating it yields CSAESGTSGTGEQFF.

This clonotype was seen more than once but under ten times. The chain links TRBV19 to TRBJ2-3; 8 bases align to TRBD1. Per germline, CDR1 LNHDA and CDR2 SQIVND (reference sequence). The V segment lost 4 bases and the J segment 7 bases; nucleotides outside the gene matches: 19. The CDR3 extends over 18 amino acids. DNA for the CDR3: TGTGCCAGTAGTAGAGCTTTAAACCCCGGGACAGGCCAGTATACGCAGTATTTT. Translation gives CASSRALNPGTGQYTQYF.

The chain links TRBV18 to TRBJ1-6; D remains ambiguous. V lost 3 bases to trimming and J lost 11 bases, with 11 bases between them. The germline gives CDR1 KGHSH, CDR2 LQKENI. The CDR3 contains 13 residues. The CDR3 nucleotides are TGTGCCAGCTCACCGGGGTCGGGTCCACCCCTCCACTTT. This translates into CASSPGSGPPLHF.

The V call is TRBV28, the J call TRBJ2-3; D is perhaps TRBD2 (6 bases). There are 14 residues in the CDR3. The germline gives CDR1 MDHEN, CDR2 SYDVKM. V was pared by 4 bases and J by 6 bases, with 14 bases between. CDR3 in amino acids: CASSSPLAIDTQYF. CDR3 sequence (DNA): TGTGCCAGCAGTTCACCACTAGCAATCGATACGCAGTATTTT. The full variable domain, its missing parts supplied by reference TRBV28 and TRBJ2-3, is DVKVTQSSRYLVKRTGEKVFLECVQDMDHENMFWYRQDPGLGLRLIYFSYDVKMKEKGDIPEGYSVSREKKERFSLILESASTNQTSMYLCASSSPLAIDTQYFGPGTRLTVL.

The chain links TRBV6-6 to TRBJ2-7; D not resolved. V shed 6 bases and J shed 12 bases, with 18 bases lying between them. Germline CDR1 reads MNHNY; CDR2 reads SVGAGI (reference sequence). This CDR3 region has 12 residues. CDR3 DNA: TGTGCCAGCAGGGTCGGTGACGAGCAGTGGTACTTC. Translated, it gives CASRVGDEQWYF.

This clonotype appeared a few times. This chain links TRBV2 with TRBJ1-4; D gene uncertain. V was trimmed by 4 bases and J by 5 bases, leaving 14 bases between them. Germline CDR1 and CDR2: SNHLY and FYNNEI. The CDR3 is 15 amino acids. CDR3 amino acids: CASSAEAVGNEKLFF. The CDR3 DNA sequence: TGTGCCAGCAGTGCAGAGGCAGTTGGGAATGAAAAACTGTTTTTT.